This entry lists 9 T cell receptor beta chains sequenced from one sample in a study of regulatory T cells in long-lasting Graves disease (dated by TCRdb to about 2021). Libraries were made using multiplex PCR. TCRdb names Illumina HiSeq 4000 as the instrument used. TCR beta libraries were built with iRepertoire HTBI primers and Arm-PCR amplification of CDR3 regions. The public sequencing data were trimmed at Q25 with fastp and processed into clonotypes with MiXCR by TCRdb, which kept only in-frame beta chains. Records with the same CDR3 protein are collapsed into one entry carrying the most frequent genes and DNA. This sample gives fewer than 650,000 distinct CDR3 sequences in total; more than 15% of them show up just once. The biggest ten clones account for more than 10% of the sample. The time point label, as the study defines it: newly diagnosed GD, antithyroid drugs for less than 3 months. For both TCR sequencing and RNA sequencing, RNA was extracted from PBMCs using TRIzol.

The same data also went into a second study, on T cells in Graves' hyperthyroidism and ophthalmopathy.

Sequenced material: peripheral blood mononuclear cells (PBMCs), taken at new diagnosis, from a patient treated with antithyroid drugs. All receptors derive from a man between 18 and 35 years old with Graves disease. Donor details come from another sample of the same person, matched by shared clones.

This clonotype turned up a few times. Here the CDR3 DNA reads TGTGCCAGCAGCCCACGGACAGAATCAGCTGAAGCTTTCTTT. Translating gives CASSPRTESAEAFF. The genes are TRBV9 and TRBJ1-1, with a weak D call TRBD1 (6 bases). The CDR3 totals 14 residues. V was clipped by 4 bases and J by 6 bases, with 16 bases between them. Germline assignment: CDR1 SGDLS and CDR2 YYNGEE.

The CDR3, as DNA: TGTGCCAGCAGCCAAGAGGGTCGCTCTGGAAACACCATATATTTT. This sequence encodes CASSQEGRSGNTIYF. The rearrangement links TRBV3-1 to TRBJ1-3; D gene unclear. The CDR3 consists of 15 residues. V was clipped by 0 bases and J by 0 bases, with 6 bases between them. Germline lookup yields CDR1 LGHDT and CDR2 YNNKEL (reference sequence).

V and J are TRBV20-1 and TRBJ2-2; D is unresolved. Trimming took off 5 bases at V and 1 base at J, with 8 bases between the two ends. The germline V gene encodes CDR1 DFQATT and CDR2 SNEGSKA (reference sequence). The length of the CDR3 is 13 residues. The CDR3 sequence: CSAEDGNTGELFF. The CDR3 DNA reads TGCAGTGCTGAGGACGGGAACACCGGGGAGCTGTTTTTT.

At least ten counts were recorded for this clonotype. The chain uses TRBV30 and TRBJ2-3; D remains unclear. The ends were cut back, 5 bases at V and 10 bases at J, with 19 bases in the middle. CDR3 length: 13 residues. Germline loops: CDR1 GTSNPN, CDR2 SVGIG (reference sequence). Here the CDR3 DNA reads TGTGCCTGGGGACGTCTCCCCGGTGCGGCGCAGTATTTT. Translation: CAWGRLPGAAQYF.

This clonotype has a handful of counts. The chain links TRBV28 to TRBJ1-1; D remains unclear. The CDR3 has 15 amino acids. V was pared by 8 bases and J by 7 bases, with 23 bases between. Germline values: CDR1 MDHEN, CDR2 SYDVKM. CDR3: CASRTTIRGLSEAFF. Here the CDR3 DNA reads TGTGCCAGCCGAACGACAATTAGAGGGTTGAGTGAAGCTTTCTTT.

The J gene is TRBJ2-1, the V gene TRBV2, with TRBD1 identical over 7 bases. The V and J ends lost 7 bases and 14 bases, in that order; junction bases with no gene match: 11. Germline lookup yields CDR1 SNHLY and CDR2 FYNNEI. The CDR3 totals 12 residues. The CDR3 is CASTKGTTGKFF. The CDR3 DNA follows: TGTGCCAGCACTAAGGGAACGACAGGGAAGTTCTTC.

This clonotype was observed a handful of times. Since a much larger clone is just one base distant, this may be a read error. This rearrangement joins TRBV11-2 to TRBJ1-1; D possibly corresponds to TRBD1 (6 bases). Germline loops: CDR1 SGHAT, CDR2 FQNNGV. V was cut by 4 bases and J by 8 bases, with 14 bases left in between. The CDR3 sequence is 13 residues long. The CDR3 is CASSSDRYREAFF. CDR3 coding DNA: TGTGCCAGCAGCTCCGACAGGTATCGGGAAGCTTTCTTT.

This clonotype was seen at least ten times. This sequence joins TRBV29-1 and TRBJ1-1, with 8 bases aligning to TRBD1. This CDR3 contains 12 residues. The V gene's germline CDR1 is SQVTM and CDR2 ANQGSEA. With 5 bases clipped from V and 10 bases from J, the junction kept 9 bases outside the gene matches. CDR3 protein: CSVLRQGAGAFF. The CDR3 nucleotides read TGCAGCGTTCTACGGCAGGGGGCTGGAGCTTTCTTT.

The table lists this clonotype with a few counts. This chain connects TRBV9 to TRBJ1-4; TRBD1 matches at 8 bases. The germline V gene encodes CDR1 SGDLS and CDR2 YYNGEE. The CDR3 covers 15 residues. V was pared by 2 bases and J by 6 bases, with 6 bases of the junction left unmatched. For the CDR3, the DNA is TGTGCCAGCAGCGTCGCACAGGGGGTTGATGAAAAACTGTTTTTT. This encodes CASSVAQGVDEKLFF.